The 9 T cell receptor beta chains below all came from one sample that was sequenced in a study of blood T cells in healthy people across ages. Primers used in a second PCR of about 7 to 12 cycles were a sample-barcoded 5' primer and a J-beta primer mix. Each CDR3 protein is one row after TCRdb ran MiXCR on the 5' RACE reads. The sample carries roughly 1,500,000 distinct CDR3 sequences, roughly 40% recorded once. The source material was blood. These receptors were obtained from a woman younger than 35 in good health.

As regards this clonotype: A single base separates this from a much larger clone, so it may be a read error. V is TRBV4-1 and J is TRBJ2-4, with D hard to call. The CDR3 length is 14 residues. Germline V gene data show CDR1 as MGHRA and CDR2 as YSYEKL. Written as DNA, the CDR3 is TGCGCCACCAGCTTAGCTGGGCTCAAAAACATTCAGTACTTC. Its protein is CATSLAGLKNIQYF.

This clonotype was counted only a few times. The chain joins TRBV20-1 to TRBJ2-1; 8 positions match TRBD2. Germline CDR1 reads DFQATT; CDR2 reads SNEGSKA (reference sequence). CDR3 size: 13 residues. J was trimmed by 8 bases and V by 3 bases; bases with no gene match: 6. As DNA, the CDR3 is TGCAGTGCTAGGACTAGCGTTACCCATGAGCAGTTCTTC. Its protein is CSARTSVTHEQFF.

The chain joins TRBV27 to TRBJ2-3; D is possibly TRBD2 (5 bases). Trimming removed 6 bases from V and 5 bases from J, with 24 bases in between. The CDR3 is made up of 17 amino acids. CDR1 MNHEY and CDR2 SMNVEV come from the germline V gene (reference sequence). The DNA for the CDR3 is TGTGCCAGCAGGCGCGGATGGGCGGGCAAAATGGGAGATACGCAGTATTTT. Protein sequence: CASRRGWAGKMGDTQYF.

The rearrangement uses TRBV4-1 and TRBJ2-1; 7 bases align to TRBD1. The J call may be in error: the DNA end matches TRBJ2-7 better. CDR1 and CDR2 (germline): MGHRA, YSYEKL. This CDR3 has 16 residues. CDR3 coding DNA: TGCGCCAGCAGCCAAGAGGAACAGGGGTTTTACAATGAGCAGTACTTC. Translation gives CASSQEEQGFYNEQYF.

The chain recombines TRBV3-1 with TRBJ2-1; 11 nucleotides align to TRBD2. CDR3 length: 14 amino acids. The trim removed 4 bases at V and 14 bases at J, leaving 10 bases unmatched. Germline CDR1 LGHDT, CDR2 YNNKEL (reference sequence). The CDR3 DNA reads as TGTGCCAGCAGCCGAGAAAATAGCGGGAGGGCTAAGTTCTTC. This translates into CASSRENSGRAKFF.

The CDR3, as DNA: TGCGCCAGCAGCCAGCACCCTAGCGGGGTCTCCTACGAGCAGTACTTC. Translating it yields CASSQHPSGVSYEQYF. The chain employs TRBV4-1 and TRBJ2-7; 9 nucleotides align to TRBD2. This CDR3 comprises 16 residues. Germline V gene data show CDR1 as MGHRA and CDR2 as YSYEKL. The V segment lost 3 bases and the J segment 0 bases; nucleotides outside the gene matches: 6.

The chain joins TRBV6-5 to TRBJ2-4; TRBD1 aligns across 11 bases. The J call may be mistaken, given a closer DNA end match to TRBJ2-7. Germline lookup yields CDR1 MNHEY and CDR2 SVGAGI. The CDR3 loop spans 15 amino acids. CDR3 region: CASSRDRGEGHEQYF. Written as DNA, the CDR3 is TGTGCCAGCAGTCGGGACAGGGGGGAGGGCCACGAGCAGTACTTC.

This clonotype was seen at least ten times. This chain uses TRBV7-2 with TRBJ2-7; D tentatively fits TRBD1 or TRBD2 (7 bases each). From germline, CDR1 is SGHTA and CDR2 FQGNSA. The CDR3 has 14 amino acids. Trimming removed 5 bases at V and 4 bases at J, with 15 bases between. The CDR3 here is CASSVYRGGYEQYF. CDR3 DNA sequence: TGTGCCAGCAGCGTATACAGGGGAGGGTACGAGCAGTACTTC.

V is TRBV10-3 and J is TRBJ1-4; D is ambiguous. Germline values: CDR1 ENHRY, CDR2 SYGVKD. V lost 0 bases, J lost 8 bases, and 13 bases lay in between. The CDR3 is 15 residues long. CDR3 sequence reads: CAISESNVGGEKLFF. CDR3 nucleotide sequence: TGTGCCATCAGTGAGTCGAACGTTGGAGGCGAAAAACTGTTTTTT.